This T cell receptor beta chain was recorded in a study of CD8+ T cells in alopecia areata. Study-level background: Tofacitinib lasted 6 to 18 months, then 6 months off drug. Scoring of treated patients' severity used the percentage of affected scalp area. The study's findings and limits: In patients, TCRs were shared less clearly than in mice, and HLA may possibly be involved. Scalp data also include sequences from resident alphabeta T cells of normal skin.

In this sample, this clone turned up a few times. Its specificity is not known. In each case, RNA was isolated and then reverse transcribed into cDNA as the sequencing template. Profiled with immunoSEQ multiplex PCR; TCRdb holds only in-frame clones, not every one. The sample has over 150,000 clones; approximately 60% are singletons. The CDR3 is 16 residues long. V gave up 5 bases and J gave up 1 base; unmatched junction bases: 6. The V gene's germline CDR1 is SGHDT and CDR2 YYEEEE. Treatment reported: oral pan-JAK inhibitor, 5-10 mg twice daily. This clonotype originated in a human donor with alopecia areata. This material consisted of CD4+ T cells sorted from blood, taken at week 4, from a patient treated with tofacitinib. V and J are TRBV5-6 and TRBJ2-3; 11 bases fit TRBD2. The CDR3 is CASSTPGLAGTDTQYF. The CDR3 region has the DNA TGTGCCAGCAGTACACCGGGACTAGCGGGCACAGATACGCAGTATTTT.